The 22 T cell receptor beta chains below come from one sample, sequenced in a study of shared clonotypes between healthy human individuals. TCRdb's copy holds only in-frame clones and misses some; the assay was immunoSEQ multiplex PCR. This repertoire shows around 2,000,000 clones, approximately 94% found once; its top ten account for about 1.5%. It was CD45RO-negative cells, positively selected for CCR7, that made up naive CD8 cells, with terminally differentiated effector memory CD45RA+ cells excluded. The sequenced sample was naive CD8+ T cells from PBMCs. Receptors were obtained from a man aged 18 to 35 in good health. Some clones in this sample may be carry-over from other donors' samples.

The chain has TRBV4-3 and TRBJ2-7; 8 bases align to TRBD1. The CDR3 consists of 14 residues. Trimming removed 0 bases from V and 5 bases from J; junction bases left unmatched: 3. Germline V gives CDR1 LGHNA, CDR2 YSLEER. The CDR3 sequence is CASSQDMTGDEQYF. CDR3 in DNA: TGCGCCAGCAGCCAAGATATGACAGGGGACGAGCAGTACTTC.

The chain is built from TRBV29-1 and TRBJ2-5; TRBD1 matches at 8 bases. With the DNA end fitting TRBJ2-7 better, the J assignment may be wrong. This CDR3 comprises 13 residues. Germline values: CDR1 SQVTM, CDR2 ANQGSEA. The CDR3 spells CSARQGYSYEQYF. CDR3 coding DNA: TGCAGCGCACGACAGGGGTACTCCTACGAGCAGTACTTC.

The rearrangement links TRBV9 to TRBJ2-1, with a possible D match to TRBD2 (6 bases). The germline gives CDR1 SGDLS, CDR2 YYNGEE. Trimming left V 0 bases short and J 5 bases short, with 12 bases between. The CDR3 contains 15 residues. CDR3: CASSVDGAGHNEQFF. The CDR3 DNA reads as TGTGCCAGCAGCGTAGATGGAGCGGGCCACAATGAGCAGTTCTTC. Filled out from reference TRBV9 and TRBJ2-1, the complete variable domain reads DSGVTQTPKHLITATGQRVTLRCSPRSGDLSVYWYQQSLDQGLQFLIQYYNGEERAKGNILERFSAQQFPDLHSELNLSSLELGDSALYFCASSVDGAGHNEQFFGPGTRLTVL.

This rearrangement joins TRBV6-1 to TRBJ2-7, with a tentative D call TRBD1 (6 bases). Trimming stripped 6 bases from V and 6 bases from J, with 18 bases between. The CDR3 loop spans 14 amino acids. Germline V gene lookup returns CDR1 MNHNS and CDR2 SASEGT. This chain's CDR3 is CASSPTGNPGEQYF. The CDR3 bases are TGTGCCAGCAGCCCTACAGGGAATCCTGGCGAGCAGTACTTC.

The V call is TRBV21-1, the J call TRBJ2-7; the D call of TRBD1 is as the table states it, not checked on the DNA. TRBV21-1 is assigned pseudogene status. CDR3 length equals 16 residues. CDR3 nucleotides: TGTGCCAGCAGCAAATTGGTGGACAGGGGCGGCTACGAGCAGTACTTC. Translating gives CASSKLVDRGGYEQYF.

The chain has TRBV2 and TRBJ1-1; D ambiguous. Germline values: CDR1 SNHLY, CDR2 FYNNEI. Trimming shortened V by 3 bases and J by 0 bases, and 17 bases separated the two germline ends. The CDR3 has 17 residues. In DNA, the CDR3 is TGTGCCAGCAGTGAGGTGGCAGGACGAGGCATGAACACTGAAGCTTTCTTT. This gives the protein CASSEVAGRGMNTEAFF.

The chain uses TRBV6-4 and TRBJ2-3; 10 positions match TRBD2. Germline V CDR1 and CDR2: MRHNA, SNTAGT. The CDR3 runs 15 residues. The ends lost 2 bases at V and 4 bases at J; junction bases unmatched: 3. DNA for the CDR3: TGTGCCAGCAGTGACAGAGCGGGAGGGCCAGATACGCAGTATTTT. It specifies CASSDRAGGPDTQYF.

This chain connects TRBV28 to TRBJ2-1; 7 bases match TRBD2. The CDR3 is 17 residues long. With 7 bases clipped from V and 0 bases from J, the junction kept 12 bases outside the gene matches. Germline V CDR1 and CDR2: MDHEN, SYDVKM. The CDR3 nucleotides are TGTGCCAGCATTGGGGGGGGAGGGCCTCCCTCCTACAATGAGCAGTTCTTC. Its translation is CASIGGGGPPSYNEQFF.

This CDR3 reads CATSGWTSGEETQYF. The DNA of the CDR3 is TGTGCCACCAGTGGTTGGACTAGCGGGGAAGAGACCCAGTACTTC. V is TRBV19 and J is TRBJ2-5; 12 nucleotides match TRBD2. CDR3 length equals 15 residues. Per the germline V gene, CDR1 is LNHDA and CDR2 is SQIVND (reference sequence). V lost 10 bases and J lost 3; bases outside the gene matches: 9.

In the case of this clone: Other DNA sequences in this specimen translate into the identical CDR3. J is TRBJ2-7 and V is TRBV6-5; TRBD1 matches at 8 bases. V shed 5 bases, J shed 0 bases, and the junction held 3 bases outside the gene matches. Germline V lookup: CDR1 MNHEY, CDR2 SVGAGI. This CDR3 is 14 amino acids long. The CDR3 region has the DNA TGTGCCAGCAGTCAGGGGACAGGCTCCTACGAGCAGTACTTC. As protein: CASSQGTGSYEQYF.

The chain has TRBV5-5 and TRBJ1-2, with 8 bases lining up with TRBD1. Per germline, CDR1 SGHKS and CDR2 YYEKEE (reference sequence). Trimming took 5 bases from V and 4 from J; bases not matched to a gene: 4. The CDR3 is made up of 13 amino acids. CDR3 protein: CASSQDRAYGYTF. For the CDR3, the DNA is TGTGCCAGCAGTCAGGACAGGGCCTATGGCTACACCTTC. The full variable domain, its missing parts supplied by reference TRBV5-5 and TRBJ1-2, is DAGVTQSPTHLIKTRGQQVTLRCSPISGHKSVSWYQQVLGQGPQFIFQYYEKEERGRGNFPDRFSARQFPNYSSELNVNALLLGDSALYLCASSQDRAYGYTFGSGTRLTVV.

V usage is TRBV28 and J usage is TRBJ2-6, with D perhaps TRBD1 (5 bases). Trimming removed 2 bases from V and 3 bases from J, with 17 bases in between. The CDR3 has 18 residues. Looked up from germline, CDR1 is MDHEN and CDR2 is SYDVKM. The CDR3 bases are TGTGCCAGCAGTTTAAAGGGGCTCCGGATTGGTGGGGCCAACGTCCTGACTTTC. Translation gives CASSLKGLRIGGANVLTF.

This clone was counted a single time. The J gene is TRBJ2-1, the V gene TRBV27; no clear D gene. This CDR3 is built from 13 residues. The germline V gene encodes CDR1 MNHEY and CDR2 SMNVEV (reference sequence). The ends were cut back, 5 bases at V and 5 bases at J, with 10 bases in the middle. DNA of the CDR3: TGTGCCAGCAGTATGAGACCGCACAATGAGCAGTTCTTC. Translation gives CASSMRPHNEQFF.

V usage is TRBV19 and J usage is TRBJ1-5; TRBD1 matches 7 bases. The CDR3 contains 18 residues. Looked up from germline, CDR1 is LNHDA and CDR2 is SQIVND (reference sequence). Trimming removed 5 bases from V and 5 bases from J; junction bases left unmatched: 18. The CDR3 protein is CASSAPGTVMTLDQPQHF. In nucleotides, the CDR3 is TGTGCCAGTAGTGCCCCCGGGACAGTCATGACCCTCGATCAGCCCCAGCATTTT.

In its sample, this clone was seen many times. This rearrangement joins TRBV4-1 to TRBJ2-7, with a possible D match to TRBD2 (5 bases). The CDR3 consists of 15 residues. The germline V and J ends were trimmed by 1 base and 2 bases, with 12 bases remaining between them. CDR1 and CDR2 (germline): MGHRA, YSYEKL. This CDR3 is CASSQGEEVTYEQYF. The CDR3 bases are TGCGCCAGCAGCCAAGGAGAGGAGGTAACCTACGAGCAGTACTTC.

This clone was counted once. V gene TRBV15 combines with J gene TRBJ1-1, with a possible D match to TRBD1 (5 bases). Trimming cost V 8 bases and J 3 bases, with 16 bases left between them. CDR1 and CDR2 from the germline V gene are LNHNV and YYDKDF (reference sequence). The CDR3 extends over 14 amino acids. CDR3 residues: CATQERGSDTEAFF. CDR3 in DNA: TGTGCCACCCAAGAGAGGGGATCGGACACTGAAGCTTTCTTT.

The chain joins TRBV9 to TRBJ1-3, with TRBD1 identical over 9 bases. The trim removed 3 bases at V and 3 bases at J, leaving 7 bases unmatched. CDR1 and CDR2 from the germline V gene are SGDLS and YYNGEE. The CDR3 sequence is 16 residues long. CDR3 amino acids: CASSAGTGLGGNTIYF. CDR3 sequence (DNA): TGTGCCAGCAGCGCGGGGACAGGGCTGGGTGGAAACACCATATATTTT.

The rearrangement links TRBV27 to TRBJ2-1, with D possibly matching TRBD1 (6 bases). The CDR3 extends over 16 amino acids. Germline CDR1 MNHEY, CDR2 SMNVEV (reference sequence). Between the trimmed V and J ends, which lost 1 base and 7 bases, there was a span of 17 bases. CDR3 sequence: CASSLWGTSLNNEQFF. The CDR3 nucleotides read TGTGCCAGCAGTTTATGGGGGACATCCCTGAATAATGAGCAGTTCTTC.

V usage is TRBV6-5 and J usage is TRBJ2-2; 9 bases agree with TRBD2. The CDR3 runs to 15 residues. Germline V gene sequence: CDR1 MNHEY, CDR2 SVGAGI. V lost 5 bases, J lost 1 base, and 2 bases stayed unmatched. CDR3 protein: CASSASGENTGELFF. The CDR3, as DNA: TGTGCCAGCAGTGCTAGCGGGGAGAACACCGGGGAGCTGTTTTTT.

The V and J genes are TRBV5-6 and TRBJ2-5; D is possibly TRBD2 (6 bases). The V end was cut by 4 bases, the J end by 9 bases, with 19 bases between. Germline lookup yields CDR1 SGHDT and CDR2 YYEEEE. This CDR3 is built from 14 residues. CDR3 amino acids: CASSPDWSWGAQYF. In nucleotides, the CDR3 is TGTGCCAGCAGCCCCGACTGGAGCTGGGGGGCCCAGTACTTC.

About this clone itself: This CDR3 is also generated by other DNA sequences in the sample. The J gene is TRBJ2-7, the V gene TRBV5-6; tentative D call: TRBD1 (5 bases). V was cut by 4 bases and J by 1 base, with 9 bases left in between. This CDR3 comprises 13 residues. Germline loops: CDR1 SGHDT, CDR2 YYEEEE. The CDR3 sequence is CASSPRQSYEQYF. As DNA, the CDR3 is TGTGCCAGCAGCCCCCGACAGTCCTACGAGCAGTACTTC.

The rearrangement uses TRBV4-1 and TRBJ2-7; D perhaps matches TRBD1 (5 bases). V lost 1 base and J lost 6, with 16 bases in between. Germline V gene data show CDR1 as MGHRA and CDR2 as YSYEKL. The CDR3 has 15 amino acids. CDR3 bases: TGCGCCAGCAGCCAAGTTGGGGCGACCCTCGGCGAGCAGTACTTC. Its translation: CASSQVGATLGEQYF.